What follows is one T cell receptor (beta chain) and its context. V gave up 6 bases and J gave up 0 bases, with 9 bases separating them. Germline V gene sequence: CDR1 SGHTA, CDR2 FQGNSA. CDR3 length equals 13 residues. In the original analysis: Estimation of nucleated cell counts relied on the amplification of reference gene primers. Assay: immunoSEQ multiplex PCR; the TCRdb copy retains only in-frame clones and omits some. V and J calls and clone size are those listed in that table; D and trimming were worked out from the DNA. The sample contains around 80,000 clones, 90% of which appear only once. This sample is drawn from a study of blood T cell repertoires in COVID-19. Study summary: Acute and convalescent COVID-19 samples came from the United States, Italy and Spain. From T cells, B-cell-depleted T cells, or PBMCs came the material, which was cDNA or gDNA.

This receptor was obtained from a woman aged 80 or over with acute or convalescent COVID-19. Sequenced: peripheral blood. The gene calls are TRBV7-2 and TRBJ2-7; D is undetermined. The CDR3 protein is CASRDTSSYEQYF. DNA for the CDR3: TGTGCCAGCAGAGACACGAGCTCCTACGAGCAGTACTTC.